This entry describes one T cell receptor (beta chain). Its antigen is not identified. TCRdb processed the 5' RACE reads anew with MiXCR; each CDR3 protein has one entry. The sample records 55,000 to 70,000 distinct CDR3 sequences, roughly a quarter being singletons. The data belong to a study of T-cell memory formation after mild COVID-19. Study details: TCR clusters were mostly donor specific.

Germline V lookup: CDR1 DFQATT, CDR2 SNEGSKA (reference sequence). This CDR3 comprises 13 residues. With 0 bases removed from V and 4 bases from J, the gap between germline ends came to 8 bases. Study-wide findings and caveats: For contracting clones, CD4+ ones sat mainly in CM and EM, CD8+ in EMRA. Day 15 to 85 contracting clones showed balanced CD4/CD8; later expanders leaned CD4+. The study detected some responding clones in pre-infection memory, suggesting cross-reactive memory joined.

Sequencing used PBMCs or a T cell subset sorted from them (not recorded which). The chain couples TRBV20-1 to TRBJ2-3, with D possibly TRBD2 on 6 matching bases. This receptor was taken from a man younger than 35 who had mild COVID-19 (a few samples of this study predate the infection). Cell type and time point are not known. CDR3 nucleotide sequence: TGCAGTGCTAGAGATGGCGGGGCAGATACGCAGTATTTT. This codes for CSARDGGADTQYF.